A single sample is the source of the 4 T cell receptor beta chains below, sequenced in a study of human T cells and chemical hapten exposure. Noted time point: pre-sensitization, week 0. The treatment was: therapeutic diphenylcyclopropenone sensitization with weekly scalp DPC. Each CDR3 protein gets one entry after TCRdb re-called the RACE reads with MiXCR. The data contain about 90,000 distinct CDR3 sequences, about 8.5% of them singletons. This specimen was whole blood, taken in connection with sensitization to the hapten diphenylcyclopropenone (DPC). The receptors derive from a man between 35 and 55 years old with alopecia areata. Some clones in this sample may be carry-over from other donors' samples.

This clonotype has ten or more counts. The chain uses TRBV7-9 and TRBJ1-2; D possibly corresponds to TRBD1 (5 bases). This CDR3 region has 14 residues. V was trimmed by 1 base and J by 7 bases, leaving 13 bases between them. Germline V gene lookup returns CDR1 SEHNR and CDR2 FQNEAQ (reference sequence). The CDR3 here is CASSLEARESGYTF. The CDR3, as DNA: TGTGCCAGCAGCTTAGAGGCCAGGGAATCTGGCTACACCTTC.

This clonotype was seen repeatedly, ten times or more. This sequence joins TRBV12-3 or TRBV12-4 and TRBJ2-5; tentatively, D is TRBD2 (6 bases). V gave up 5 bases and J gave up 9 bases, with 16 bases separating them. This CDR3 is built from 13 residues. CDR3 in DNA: TGTGCCAGCAGTCCCGGTCCCGGAGGGGCCCAGTACTTC. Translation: CASSPGPGGAQYF.

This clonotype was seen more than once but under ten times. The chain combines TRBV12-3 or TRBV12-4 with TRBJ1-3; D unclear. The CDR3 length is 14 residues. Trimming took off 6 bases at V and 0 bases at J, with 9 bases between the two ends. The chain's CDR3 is CASSPTSSGNTIYF. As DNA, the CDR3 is TGTGCCAGCAGCCCGACAAGCTCTGGAAACACCATATATTTT.

CDR3 coding DNA: TGTGCCAGCAGTTCCAATCCTACAGGTACGAGCTCCTACGAGCAGTACGTC. Its protein is CASSSNPTGTSSYEQYV. The rearrangement joins TRBV6-5 to TRBJ2-7, with D perhaps TRBD1 (5 bases). V lost 4 bases, J lost 0 bases, and 19 bases lay in between. The germline V gene has CDR1 MNHEY and CDR2 SVGAGI. This CDR3 region has 17 residues.